This TCR beta chain was identified during a study of cytomegalovirus exposure and HLA in healthy donors. V lost 0 bases, J lost 1 base, and 15 bases lay in between. CDR3 length equals 17 residues. CDR1 and CDR2 from the germline V gene are LGHNA and YNFKEQ. PCR employed 60 Vbeta and 13 Jbeta primers. Under the authors' procedure: The count from a later analysis was 60 million to 85 million unique TCR beta chains, 9.5 million to 13 million of them shared. The method was immunoSEQ multiplex PCR; TCRdb's version includes in-frame clones alone and lacks a portion of them. For V, J and clone size, that table is used; D and trimming come from the DNA. The sample records under 250,000 clones, roughly 84% being singletons.

The sequence derives from a human donor in good health. This chain uses TRBV4-2 with TRBJ1-1, with TRBD1 as a possible D gene (5 bases). What was sequenced was PBMCs. In nucleotides, the CDR3 is TGTGCCAGCAGCCAAGAAGGTAACTTTCAGGGGAACACTGAAGCTTTCTTT. Protein: CASSQEGNFQGNTEAFF.